This T cell receptor (beta chain) is from a study of shared clonotypes between healthy human individuals (TCRdb year 2020). At the level of the whole study: A couple of women and a few men aged 18 to 49 years were included in the cohort. To estimate repertoire size and how much clonotype sharing occurs between individuals, the study deeply sequenced the blood TCR repertoires of roughly 5 healthy adults. Libraries were prepared and TCR repertoires were sequenced by different laboratories using diverse techniques, in order to increase sequencing depth and limit assay-specific biases. Between about 0.9 and 9 billion PBMCs per donor were obtained by leukapheresis.

Donors were healthy HIV-negative adults with no recently reported acute infections or vaccinations. All donors were Caucasian adults living in Nashville, Tennessee, USA. In the unsorted samples, 85 million to 100 million PBMCs were counted, and genomic DNA was extracted using the QIAamp DNA Blood Mini kit. Blood was collected by leukapheresis, and PBMCs were isolated by Ficoll-Histopaque density gradient centrifugation and then cryopreserved in liquid nitrogen vapor phase. Comment on this clone: Its recognized antigen is unknown. Per-nucleotide qualities are absent, and no much larger clonotype sits a single base away.

The full study reports these points: Pairwise subsampling led to the expectation that sequencing depth would affect the degree of clonotype sharing among donors. Because the study included only a small number of donors, the genetic and exposure-history diversity represented was limited. Sampling was restricted to blood, and TCR repertoires in tissue are likely to differ from TCR repertoires in blood.

The CDR3 spans 13 residues, from the cysteine through the phenylalanine. Left in the record is the CDR3 DNA by itself, 39 bases read in frame from the first base. The junction carries 12 bases between V and J, which are trimmed by 5 bases and 4 bases respectively. CDR1 LNHDA and CDR2 SQIVND are derived from the germline V gene (reference sequence). Using the deep immunoSEQ assay, multiplex PCR amplified TCR CDR3 regions from genomic DNA. Extracted genomic DNA from each cell subset was spread evenly across all wells of several immunoSEQ 96-well plates, with each plate serving as a replicate. For unsorted PBMC, around 0.3 ug genomic DNA, equal to 30,000 or so T cell genomes, was loaded into each replicate PCR. Unsorted PBMC genomic DNA was sequenced across ten immunoSEQ deep assay plates. Purified libraries were measured with a Qubit 3.0 fluorometer, size-checked on a Bioanalyzer 2100, and measured again with the KAPA Library Quantification kit. Each immunoSEQ 96-well plate was sequenced on its own single-read 150-cycle Illumina NextSeq 550 flow cell. As for the authors' bioinformatics: Because the immunoSEQ output included only junctional sequences and no quality scores, the filtering could not be the same as the filtering used for full-length reads. To assign V/J genes and CDR3, sequences were annotated against IMGT germline references using PyIR, a Python wrapper for IgBLAST v1.9. Reads were filtered out if the reads had weak V/J assignments (E-value above 1e-6), no CDR3, stop codons, out-of-frame junctions, or ambiguous translated residues. V3J clonotypes were defined by identical inferred V gene, J gene, and CDR3 amino acid sequence. The percentage overlap between two repertoires was calculated by dividing the number of shared unique clonotypes by the size of the smaller repertoire. Richness of each repertoire was evaluated using RTK rarefaction, the Chao1 estimator, and Recon v2.1 estimates of unobserved clonotypes. This immuneACCESS table, as held by TCRdb, lists in-frame sequences with V and J called but not all clones. Of the missing ones, under half trace to an unresolved V gene in checked studies; the others have no known cause. V and J calls and clone size are as listed in that table; D and trimming were resolved from the DNA. This sample gives under 600,000 clones in total; around 80% of them show up just once. The ten most abundant clones make up about 12% of the sample.

The rearrangement joined TRBV19 to TRBJ2-7, and perhaps TRBD1 as D gene, on 5 matching bases. The clonotype was recovered from a woman aged 40 to 49 in good health. Some clones in this sample may be carry-over from other donors' samples. Sequenced input: PBMCs. The bases are TGTGCCAGTAGTGAGTCGGCAGGGTACGAGCAGTACTTC. Its protein product is CASSESAGYEQYF.